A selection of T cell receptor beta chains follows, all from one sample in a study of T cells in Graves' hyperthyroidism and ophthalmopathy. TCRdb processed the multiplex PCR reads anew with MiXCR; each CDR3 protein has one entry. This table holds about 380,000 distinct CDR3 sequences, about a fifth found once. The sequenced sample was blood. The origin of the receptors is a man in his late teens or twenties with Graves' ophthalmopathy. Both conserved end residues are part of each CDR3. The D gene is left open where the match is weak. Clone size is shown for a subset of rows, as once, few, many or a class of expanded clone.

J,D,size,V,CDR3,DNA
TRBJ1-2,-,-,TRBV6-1,CASWQAEDGYTF,TGTGCCAGCTGGCAGGCCGAAGATGGCTACACCTTC
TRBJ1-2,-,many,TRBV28,CATMEAGYGYTF,TGTGCCACCATGGAGGCGGGGTATGGCTACACCTTC
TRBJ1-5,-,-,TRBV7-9,CASSYLGGQPQHF,TGTGCCAGCAGCTACCTCGGGGGGCAGCCCCAGCATTTT
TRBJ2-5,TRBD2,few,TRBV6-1,CASRYQLAGPQETQYF,TGTGCCAGCCGATACCAACTAGCGGGGCCCCAAGAGACCCAGTACTTC
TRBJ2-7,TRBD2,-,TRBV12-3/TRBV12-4,CASSPWTSGGNHYKQYF,TGTGCCAGCAGTCCATGGACTAGCGGGGGGAACCACTACAAGCAGTACTTC
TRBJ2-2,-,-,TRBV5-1,CASSLLAGSGTGELFF,TGCGCCAGCAGCCTCCTCGCGGGGTCTGGCACCGGGGAGCTGTTTTTT
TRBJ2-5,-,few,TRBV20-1,CSARDPGLGETQYF,TGCAGTGCTAGAGACCCGGGACTCGGAGAGACCCAGTACTTC
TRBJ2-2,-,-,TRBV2,CASSFRGVGTGELFF,TGTGCCAGCAGCTTTCGCGGGGTAGGCACCGGGGAGCTGTTTTTT
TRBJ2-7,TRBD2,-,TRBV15,CATSREPGGNEQYF,TGTGCCACCAGCAGAGAGCCGGGGGGGAACGAGCAGTACTTC
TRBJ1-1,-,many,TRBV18,CASSQSGPNTEAFF,TGTGCCAGCTCACAATCAGGACCGAACACTGAAGCTTTCTTT
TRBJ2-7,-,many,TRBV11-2,CASSGSGQPSYEQYF,TGTGCCAGCAGCGGAAGCGGACAGCCCTCCTACGAGCAGTACTTC
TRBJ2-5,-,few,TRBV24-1,CATSDSPRGSWETQYF,TGTGCCACCAGTGATTCCCCCCGGGGTAGTTGGGAGACCCAGTACTTC
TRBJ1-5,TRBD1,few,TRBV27,CASSQGALGPQHF,TGTGCCAGTTCACAGGGGGCTCTCGGGCCCCAGCATTTT
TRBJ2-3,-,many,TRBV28,CASSLVVGSTDTQYF,TGTGCCAGCAGTTTAGTAGTCGGCTCCACAGATACGCAGTATTTT
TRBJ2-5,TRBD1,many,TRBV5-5,CASSTATGGVETQYF,TGTGCCAGCAGCACCGCGACAGGGGGGGTAGAGACCCAGTACTTC
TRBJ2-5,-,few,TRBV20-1,CSATRTTKETQYF,TGCAGTGCTACTAGGACAACTAAAGAGACCCAGTACTTC
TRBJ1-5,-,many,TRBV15,CATSRDWGLEDQPQHF,TGTGCCACCAGCAGAGATTGGGGTTTGGAGGATCAGCCCCAGCATTTT